This TCR beta chain was recorded in a study of T-cell reconstitution after alpha-beta-depleted transplantation in children. Using unique molecular identifiers, the investigators prepared the TCRbeta library. TCRdb redid the calling of the PCR reads with MiXCR, one entry per CDR3 protein. The data contain about 980,000 distinct CDR3 sequences, about 29% of them singletons. A word on this clonotype: Its antigen is currently unknown. At one end, the junction sequence differs from germline, possibly due to a read error.

The CDR3 runs 13 residues. Germline CDR1 MNHEY, CDR2 SVGAGI. Study-wide findings and caveats: The authors attributed T-cell counts and diversity one year after transplant mostly to newly produced T cells.

The TCR was taken from a boy under two years old who had a stem cell transplant for SCID, so the T cells may come from the graft donor. V is TRBV6-5 and J is TRBJ2-1; no reliable D call. The specimen was PBMCs, mostly from graft donor cells, collected 360 days after TCRalphabeta/CD19-depleted stem cell transplant. CDR3 loop: CASGYRTYNEQFF. The CDR3 nucleotides read TGTGCCAGCGGTTACCGGACCTACAATGAGCAGTTCTTC.